This TCR beta chain was captured by sequencing in a study of CD8+ T cells in alopecia areata. The study, taken as a whole, reports: Scalp clonality and expanded CD8+ clones among the top 100 showed significant decreases with tofacitinib.

The treatment here: oral pan-JAK inhibitor, 5-10 mg twice daily. Reverse transcribed after extraction, RNA yielded cDNA as the sequencing template. Method: immunoSEQ multiplex PCR; TCRdb's copy keeps in-frame clones and lacks some. The sample has fewer than 250,000 clones; about three fifths are singletons. The germline CDR1 and CDR2 sequences are SQVTM and ANQGSEA. Unmatched junction bases numbered 3, after V lost 6 bases and J lost 2 bases. The CDR3 is made up of 14 amino acids. This clone was seen a handful of times. Its antigen is unidentified. The J gene is TRBJ2-2, the V gene TRBV29-1; the match to TRBD2 covers 10 bases. The receptor was isolated from a human donor with alopecia areata. Sample: CD4+ T cells sorted from blood, taken at week 4, from a patient treated with tofacitinib. The CDR3 spells CSVRLAGNTGELFF. The CDR3, as DNA: TGCAGCGTCCGACTAGCGGGTAACACCGGGGAGCTGTTTTTT.